What follows are 9 T cell receptor beta chains derived from one specimen sequenced in a study of blood T cell repertoires in COVID-19. Here immunoSEQ multiplex PCR was the method, and the copy in TCRdb shows in-frame clones only, minus some. The data hold some 300,000 clones, with approximately 86% observed a single time. The sample consisted of PBMCs or T cells enriched from blood (not recorded which). All receptors derive from a woman in her 30s who had recovered from COVID-19.

This clone showed up just once. The chain joins TRBV7-3 to TRBJ1-1; D remains ambiguous. CDR1 SGHTA and CDR2 FQGTGA come from the germline V gene. Trimming left V 5 bases short and J 4 bases short, with 8 bases between. This CDR3 contains 12 residues. This CDR3 reads CASSQGGTEAFF. The DNA of the CDR3 is TGTGCCAGCAGCCAAGGCGGCACTGAAGCTTTCTTT.

V is TRBV5-1 and J is TRBJ1-2; possible D gene TRBD1, 6 bases. Germline loops: CDR1 SGHRS, CDR2 YFSETQ. This CDR3 contains 15 residues. The V and J ends lost 2 bases and 4 bases respectively, with 15 bases between them. The CDR3 loop reads CASSFDRSLSYGYTF. CDR3 sequence (DNA): TGCGCCAGCAGCTTCGACAGGTCATTGAGCTATGGCTACACCTTC.

The rearrangement joins TRBV29-1 to TRBJ1-1; D is unclear. Deletions cut 3 bases from V and 1 base from J, with 9 bases between. CDR3 length equals 13 residues. Germline V gives CDR1 SQVTM, CDR2 ANQGSEA. The CDR3 bases are TGCAGCGTTGAGGAGTACGGGAACACTGAAGCTTTCTTT. Amino acid sequence: CSVEEYGNTEAFF.

The chain's CDR3 is CASSFFGFLTGFNEQFF. In nucleotides, the CDR3 is TGTGCCAGCAGTTTTTTCGGATTTTTGACAGGTTTCAATGAGCAGTTCTTC. This chain connects TRBV28 to TRBJ2-1, with a tentative D call TRBD1 (6 bases). The CDR3 has 17 residues. Trimming shortened V by 3 bases and J by 6 bases, and 21 bases separated the two germline ends. The germline gives CDR1 MDHEN, CDR2 SYDVKM.

CDR3 DNA: TGTGCCAGCAGTGAAGAAGGACTAGCGGTACAAGAGACCCAGTACTTC. It is translated as CASSEEGLAVQETQYF. The J gene is TRBJ2-5, the V gene TRBV2, with 10 bases lining up with TRBD2. The trim removed 1 base at V and 2 bases at J, leaving 4 bases unmatched. From germline, CDR1 is SNHLY and CDR2 FYNNEI. The CDR3 is made up of 16 amino acids.

The genes are TRBV27 and TRBJ1-5; 8 positions match TRBD1. CDR3 length equals 15 residues. In germline, CDR1 is MNHEY, CDR2 SMNVEV (reference sequence). V dropped 6 bases and J dropped 0; count of bases not matched to a gene: 4. The CDR3 DNA reads TGTGCCAGCAGCCCGGGACAGGTTAGCAATCAGCCCCAGCATTTT. Translating gives CASSPGQVSNQPQHF.

The chain combines TRBV7-3 with TRBJ2-3; the D gene is possibly TRBD2 (6 bases). The CDR3 contains 15 residues. Trimming left V 0 bases short and J 0 bases short, with 7 bases between. CDR1 and CDR2 from the germline V gene are SGHTA and FQGTGA. The CDR3 bases are TGTGCCAGCAGCTTAACTAGCGGTAGCACAGATACGCAGTATTTT. As protein: CASSLTSGSTDTQYF.

This chain links TRBV24-1 with TRBJ1-6; possibly TRBD1 for D (5 bases). The CDR3 spans 18 residues. From germline, CDR1 is KGHDR and CDR2 SFDVKD. V was pared by 7 bases and J by 1 base, with 19 bases between. The CDR3 loop reads CATRQAKIRGSYNSPLHF. In DNA form, the CDR3 reads TGTGCCACCAGACAGGCGAAAATCCGGGGGTCCTATAATTCACCCCTCCACTTT.

The gene calls are TRBV27 and TRBJ2-3; D is uncertain. Germline CDR1 reads MNHEY; CDR2 reads SMNVEV (reference sequence). The V end was cut by 6 bases, the J end by 1 base, with 17 bases between. The CDR3 loop spans 16 amino acids. This CDR3 is CASRPHAGSGTDTQYF. In DNA, the CDR3 is TGTGCCAGCAGACCCCACGCTGGTTCGGGCACAGATACGCAGTATTTT.